A selection of T cell receptor beta chains follows, all from one sample in a study of T cell responses to AZD1222 COVID-19 vaccine. Using immunoSEQ multiplex PCR, the repertoire was profiled, and TCRdb retains in-frame clones only, with some absent. The data hold under 150,000 clones, with approximately 80% observed a single time. The source material was peripheral blood, sampled 28 days after the second AZD1222 dose. These receptors originate from an adult who received the AZD1222 COVID-19 vaccine. Both conserved end residues are part of each CDR3. D genes are given only for firm matches. Clone sizes are given selectively: once, few, many, or a class where the clone is expanded.

cdr3_nt	cdr3_aa	v_call	j_call	clone_size	d_call	cdr3_length
TGTGCCAGCAGCCTAGTCGGGACAGGGTCCTACGAGCAGTACTTC	CASSLVGTGSYEQYF	TRBV28	TRBJ2-7	.	TRBD1	15
TGTGCCAGTAGTATAGCCTCCACCGGAACCGGGGAGCTGTTTTTT	CASSIASTGTGELFF	TRBV19	TRBJ2-2	.	.	15
TGTGCCAGCAGCCGGGACGGTATTGGCTACACCTTC	CASSRDGIGYTF	TRBV7-9	TRBJ1-2	.	.	12
TGTGCCAGCAGCTCGGGGGTGTCTGGGGCCAACGTCCTGACTTTC	CASSSGVSGANVLTF	TRBV2	TRBJ2-6	.	.	15
TGTGCCAGCAGCGTAGGAAGCTGGGTGGGGGGGTGGCACAATGAGCAGTTCTTC	CASSVGSWVGGWHNEQFF	TRBV9	TRBJ2-1	.	TRBD2	18
TGTGCCAGCAGTTTGGGCTCCTACAATGAGCAGTTCTTC	CASSLGSYNEQFF	TRBV28	TRBJ2-1	.	.	13
TGTGCCAGCAGCTTTGCGACAGGGGTCAATCAGCCCCAGCATTTT	CASSFATGVNQPQHF	TRBV5-6	TRBJ1-5	once	TRBD1	15
TGTGCCAGCAGTTTATTCAGAGGGACAGAAGCTTTCTTT	CASSLFRGTEAFF	TRBV12-3/TRBV12-4	TRBJ1-1	.	.	13
TGTGCCAGCAGTGACTTTATCATAGAGAACACTGAAGCTTTCTTT	CASSDFIIENTEAFF	TRBV6-4	TRBJ1-1	.	.	15
TGTGCCAGCGGTCCCGGGACTTATAACTATGGCTACACCTTC	CASGPGTYNYGYTF	TRBV6-5	TRBJ1-2	.	.	14
TGTGCCAGTAGGGAAATGAGCACTGAAGCTTTCTTT	CASREMSTEAFF	TRBV19	TRBJ1-1	.	.	12
TGCGCCAGCGGGGAGCAGGACGCTCGCTATGGCTACACCTTC	CASGEQDARYGYTF	TRBV5-1	TRBJ1-2	.	.	14